The clone carrying this TCR beta chain was counted at least ten times. Antigen specificity is unknown. This record belongs to a study of CD8+CD57+ T cells in acquired aplastic anemia. On the study more broadly: Yields of DNA that came from sorted CD4+ and CD8+ cells averaged roughly 3 ug. Study observations and caveats: CD8+ Simpson's diversity did not differ significantly between patients and controls. About 30 shared CD8+ CDR3s appeared highly expressed within patients' immunodominant clones.

The study profiled TCR beta VDJ and CDR3 using genomic DNA as template. Via MiXCR, TCRdb re-called the reads, giving one row per CDR3 protein. The data hold under 200,000 distinct CDR3 sequences, with 47% observed a single time. All patients picked for sequencing had shown, by flow cytometry, an expansion of CD8+CD57+ cells. This CDR3 has 14 residues. Trimming stripped 0 bases from V and 3 bases from J, with 12 bases between. From germline, CDR1 is DFQATT and CDR2 SNEGSKA (reference sequence). J is TRBJ2-7 and V is TRBV20-1; possible D gene TRBD1, 5 bases. The sequence was collected from a human donor with aplastic anemia. The sequenced sample consisted of sorted CD4+, CD8+, or CD8+CD57+ T cells (not recorded which) from PBMCs. The CDR3 sequence is CSARDRPGCYEQYF. The CDR3 nucleotides read TGCAGTGCTAGAGATCGGCCAGGGTGCTACGAGCAGTACTTC.